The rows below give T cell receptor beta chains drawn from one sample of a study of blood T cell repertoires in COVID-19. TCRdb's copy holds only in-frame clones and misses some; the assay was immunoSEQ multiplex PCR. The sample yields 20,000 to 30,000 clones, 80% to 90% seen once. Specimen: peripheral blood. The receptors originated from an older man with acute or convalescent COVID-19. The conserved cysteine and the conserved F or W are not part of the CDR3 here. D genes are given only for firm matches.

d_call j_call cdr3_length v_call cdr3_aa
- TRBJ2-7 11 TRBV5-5 ASSSHGSYEQY
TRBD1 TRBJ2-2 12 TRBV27 ASCRNRGGGELF
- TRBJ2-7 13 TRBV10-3 AIKRSSALSYEQY
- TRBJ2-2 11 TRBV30 AWSVLGLGELF
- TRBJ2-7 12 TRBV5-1 ASSQGAGKYEQY
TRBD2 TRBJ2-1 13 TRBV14 ASSQAGLAGVWQF
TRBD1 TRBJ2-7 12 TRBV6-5 ASSAGTGVSEQY
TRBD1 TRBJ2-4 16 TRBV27 ASSALTGTPSAKNIQY
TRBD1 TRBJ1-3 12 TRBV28 ASSSTGGENTIY
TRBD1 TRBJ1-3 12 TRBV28 ASSDRVSGNTIY